Listed below are T cell receptor beta chains from one sample, sequenced in a study of regulatory T cells in long-lasting Graves disease. A single record per CDR3 protein comes from TCRdb applying MiXCR to the multiplex PCR reads. This repertoire shows about 210,000 distinct CDR3 sequences, roughly 19% found once; its top ten account for approximately 10%. The sample also formed part of further work on T cells in Graves' hyperthyroidism and ophthalmopathy.

The sequences come from peripheral blood mononuclear cells (PBMCs), collected at new diagnosis, from a patient treated with antithyroid drugs. Every receptor here comes from a woman aged 25 to 39 with Graves disease. CDR3s include the opening cysteine and the closing phenylalanine or tryptophan. Fields, in order: CDR3 protein, CDR3 DNA, CDR3 length, V gene, J gene, D gene, clone size. The D gene is left open where the match is weak. Not all rows give a size; the values are once, few, many and, for expanded clones, a class.

CAWSVRRAYEQYF	TGTGCCTGGAGTGTACGTAGGGCCTACGAGCAGTACTTC	13	TRBV30	TRBJ2-7	.	many
CASSQGVSFLAEQYF	TGTGCCAGCAGCCAGGGGGTGAGTTTCCTAGCCGAGCAGTACTTC	15	TRBV7-6	TRBJ2-7	TRBD1	many
CASSLRLDVAVNTGELFF	TGTGCCAGCAGTTTACGACTAGATGTGGCGGTGAACACCGGGGAGCTGTTTTTT	18	TRBV28	TRBJ2-2	.	many
CASSPRVTTINEQFF	TGTGCCAGCTCACCACGGGTGACTACGATAAATGAGCAGTTCTTC	15	TRBV18	TRBJ2-1	.	few
CAWRWVSNATHYF	TGTGCATGGCGCTGGGTCTCCAACGCGACCCATTACTTC	13	TRBV30	TRBJ2-5	.	.
CASSPITGGGYEQYF	TGCGCCAGCAGCCCCATAACAGGGGGAGGCTACGAGCAGTACTTC	15	TRBV5-1	TRBJ2-7	TRBD1	many
CASRRTSGGDINTGELFF	TGTGCCAGCAGGCGGACTAGCGGGGGCGATATAAACACCGGGGAGCTGTTTTTT	18	TRBV7-8	TRBJ2-2	TRBD2	many
CASRSDDYTEAFF	TGTGCCAGCAGATCTGACGACTACACTGAAGCTTTCTTT	13	TRBV6-1	TRBJ1-1	.	many
CASSGQLNTEAFF	TGTGCCAGCAGCGGACAGCTGAACACTGAAGCTTTCTTT	13	TRBV6-1	TRBJ1-1	.	many
CASSYLRAGGAWGYTF	TGTGCCAGCAGTTACTTGAGGGCAGGGGGCGCCTGGGGCTACACCTTC	16	TRBV6-5	TRBJ1-2	TRBD1	.
CSVAGDTTRQPQHF	TGCAGCGTTGCCGGAGATACTACCCGTCAGCCCCAGCATTTT	14	TRBV29-1	TRBJ1-5	.	many
CASSIIAGDLYEQYF	TGTGCCAGTAGTATAATAGCGGGAGACCTCTACGAGCAGTACTTC	15	TRBV19	TRBJ2-7	TRBD2	many
CASSRTPFYEQYF	TGTGCCAGCAGCCGGACTCCATTCTACGAGCAGTACTTC	13	TRBV3-1	TRBJ2-7	.	many
CASSFAQLPGQGPLTEQYF	TGCGCCAGCAGCTTTGCCCAACTTCCGGGACAGGGGCCCTTAACCGAGCAGTACTTC	19	TRBV5-1	TRBJ2-7	TRBD1	.
CASRGTRQFAEAFF	TGTGCCAGCAGGGGGACCCGACAGTTTGCTGAAGCTTTCTTT	14	TRBV2	TRBJ1-1	.	many
CAWGQGAYGNTIYF	TGTGCCTGGGGACAGGGGGCGTATGGAAACACCATATATTTT	14	TRBV30	TRBJ1-3	TRBD1	many
CASSYQEAGSSYNEQFF	TGTGCCAGCAGCTACCAGGAGGCGGGGAGCTCCTACAATGAGCAGTTCTTC	17	TRBV11-2	TRBJ2-1	.	many
CASQETQYF	TGTGCCAGCCAAGAGACCCAGTACTTC	9	TRBV7-3	TRBJ2-5	.	many
CVSSPRQGGGNQPQHF	TGTGTCAGCAGTCCGCGACAGGGGGGGGGCAATCAGCCCCAGCATTTT	16	TRBV6-1	TRBJ1-5	TRBD1	few
CASSLEVGLAGKSQETQYF	TGTGCCAGCAGCTTAGAGGTTGGGCTAGCGGGGAAGAGCCAAGAGACCCAGTACTTC	19	TRBV11-2	TRBJ2-5	TRBD2	.
CASRQRESTDTQYF	TGTGCCAGCAGACAGCGGGAGAGCACAGATACGCAGTATTTT	14	TRBV12-3/TRBV12-4	TRBJ2-3	TRBD2	many
CASSQGPAVEGGHGYTF	TGCGCCAGCAGCCAAGGACCCGCCGTAGAGGGGGGGCATGGCTACACCTTC	17	TRBV4-1	TRBJ1-2	.	.
CSATRTGVLAKNIQYF	TGCAGTGCAACCCGGACGGGGGTCCTAGCCAAAAACATTCAGTACTTC	16	TRBV20-1	TRBJ2-4	.	.
CATSRDRGITEAFF	TGTGCCACCAGCAGAGATCGAGGGATCACTGAAGCTTTCTTT	14	TRBV15	TRBJ1-1	.	.
CAASTEFNQPQHF	TGTGCCGCATCGACAGAGTTTAATCAGCCCCAGCATTTT	13	TRBV30	TRBJ1-5	.	few
CASSFRDSRVNTEAFF	TGTGCCAGCAGCTTCAGGGACAGCAGAGTAAACACTGAAGCTTTCTTT	16	TRBV11-2	TRBJ1-1	TRBD1	many